What follows are 27 T cell receptor beta chains derived from one specimen sequenced in a study of control samples from healthy donors and cancer patients. Using immunoSEQ multiplex PCR, the repertoire was profiled, and TCRdb retains in-frame clones only, with some absent. Of some 120,000 clones in the sample, more than 75% were seen once. Material for sequencing was blood. Source of these receptors: a man aged 40-49 years in good health.

The gene calls are TRBV21-1 and TRBJ1-3. TRBV21-1 is listed as a pseudogene. The CDR3 has 11 amino acids. CDR3 in amino acids: CASTRGNTIYF. DNA for the CDR3: TGTGCCAGCACAAGAGGAAACACCATATATTTT.

CDR3 sequence: CSGVSGANVLTF. The CDR3, as DNA: TGCAGCGGTGTCTCTGGGGCCAACGTCCTGACTTTC. The J gene is TRBJ2-6, the V gene TRBV29-1, with D hard to call. Trimming took off 7 bases at V and 0 bases at J, with 4 bases between the two ends. This CDR3 comprises 12 residues. Germline V gene sequence: CDR1 SQVTM, CDR2 ANQGSEA.

The gene calls are TRBV24-1 and TRBJ2-1; TRBD1 matches at 8 bases. V shed 9 bases, J shed 1 base, and the junction held 1 base outside the gene matches. The CDR3 extends over 13 amino acids. The germline V gene encodes CDR1 KGHDR and CDR2 SFDVKD. The CDR3 DNA follows: TGTGCCACCGGGACAGGATCCTACAATGAGCAGTTCTTC. Its protein product is CATGTGSYNEQFF.

The rearrangement links TRBV24-1 to TRBJ1-2, with a possible D match to TRBD1 (6 bases). The germline gives CDR1 KGHDR, CDR2 SFDVKD. The CDR3 covers 13 residues. The V end lost 7 bases, the J end lost 8 bases, and 16 bases lay between the germline ends. CDR3 sequence (DNA): TGTGCCACCAGCCACCCCCAGGGGTTAGGCTACACCTTC. This translates into CATSHPQGLGYTF.

The chain links TRBV4-3 to TRBJ1-4; D remains ambiguous. In germline, CDR1 is LGHNA, CDR2 YSLEER. The CDR3 has 13 amino acids. V was pared by 4 bases and J by 5 bases, with 8 bases between. The CDR3 protein is CASSPYPNEKLFF. CDR3 bases: TGCGCCAGCAGCCCCTATCCGAATGAAAAACTGTTTTTT.

For the CDR3, the DNA is TGTGCCAGCAGCTTAGCGTCTCGGGTAACCTACAATGAGCAGTTCTTC. It translates to CASSLASRVTYNEQFF. This rearrangement joins TRBV11-2 to TRBJ2-1; no reliable D call. Looked up from germline, CDR1 is SGHAT and CDR2 is FQNNGV. The V end lost 1 base, the J end lost 2 bases, and 12 bases lay between the germline ends. The CDR3 has 16 residues.

V gene TRBV6-5 combines with J gene TRBJ1-1; a possible D gene is TRBD1 (5 bases). Germline CDR1 reads MNHEY; CDR2 reads SVGAGI. CDR3 length: 14 residues. With 2 bases removed from V and 5 bases from J, the gap between germline ends came to 12 bases. This chain's CDR3 is CASSYTAGVTEAFF. DNA of the CDR3: TGTGCCAGCAGTTACACCGCGGGGGTTACTGAAGCTTTCTTT.

This chain connects TRBV4-3 to TRBJ2-7; perhaps TRBD2 as D (7 bases). The CDR3 sequence is 15 residues long. V lost 4 bases to trimming and J lost 3 bases, with 16 bases between them. Germline-derived CDR1 and CDR2 are LGHNA and YSLEER. The CDR3 loop is CASSLKAGHLYEQYF. CDR3 coding DNA: TGCGCCAGCAGCCTAAAAGCGGGACACCTCTACGAGCAGTACTTC.

This clone came up a few times. The V gene is TRBV4-1, the J gene TRBJ1-2; D is ambiguous. The germline V gene encodes CDR1 MGHRA and CDR2 YSYEKL. V was cut by 0 bases and J by 4 bases, with 12 bases left in between. The CDR3 spans 15 residues. CDR3 DNA: TGCGCCAGCAGCCAAGATCGGGTTTACCCCTATGGCTACACCTTC. Its protein is CASSQDRVYPYGYTF.

This chain connects TRBV2 to TRBJ2-3; D unclear. This CDR3 comprises 14 residues. V lost 6 bases, J lost 1 base, and 11 bases lay in between. Germline V gives CDR1 SNHLY, CDR2 FYNNEI. The CDR3 sequence is CASSVVYRTDTQYF. The DNA for the CDR3 is TGTGCCAGCAGCGTGGTCTACCGCACAGATACGCAGTATTTT.

The chain has TRBV29-1 and TRBJ2-7; 9 bases line up with TRBD1. The CDR3 covers 13 residues. CDR1 is SQVTM and CDR2 is ANQGSEA in the germline V gene. V lost 5 bases, J lost 2 bases, and 4 bases stayed unmatched. In nucleotides, the CDR3 is TGCAGCGTTCGCCGGACAGGGGCCTACGAGCAGTACTTC. It specifies CSVRRTGAYEQYF.

The V call is TRBV7-2, the J call TRBJ2-7; 8 positions agree with TRBD1. The trim removed 2 bases at V and 2 bases at J, leaving 5 bases unmatched. Per germline, CDR1 SGHTA and CDR2 FQGNSA. The CDR3 spans 15 residues. Written as DNA, the CDR3 is TGTGCCAGCAGCTTACCGGGACAGGTAACCTACGAGCAGTACTTC. Residues: CASSLPGQVTYEQYF.

This chain connects TRBV9 to TRBJ2-1; D is uncertain. CDR1 is SGDLS and CDR2 is YYNGEE in the germline V gene. Trimming stripped 0 bases from V and 0 bases from J, with 10 bases between. This CDR3 is 16 amino acids long. The chain's CDR3 is CASSVVPDLSYNEQFF. The CDR3 DNA follows: TGTGCCAGCAGCGTAGTTCCGGACCTCTCCTACAATGAGCAGTTCTTC.

CDR3 DNA: TGTGCTAGTGGCCCCCCAGGGCCTGGAAACACCATATATTTT. Its translation: CASGPPGPGNTIYF. The chain recombines TRBV12-5 with TRBJ1-3; weak D call: TRBD1 (5 bases). The CDR3 is made up of 14 amino acids. V dropped 6 bases and J dropped 2 bases, with 11 bases sitting between them. Germline-derived CDR1 and CDR2 are LGHNT and FRNRAP. Full variable domain (missing parts from reference TRBV12-5 and TRBJ1-3): DARVTQTPRHKVTEMGQEVTMRCQPILGHNTVFWYRQTMMQGLELLAYFRNRAPLDDSGMPKDRFSAEMPDATLATLKIQPSEPRDSAVYFCASGPPGPGNTIYFGEGSWLTVV.

This clone has a handful of counts. The rearrangement joins TRBV10-1 to TRBJ2-3; D is perhaps TRBD1 or TRBD2 (6 bases each). The ends were cut back, 3 bases at V and 7 bases at J, with 17 bases in the middle. CDR1 is WNHNN and CDR2 is SYGVQD in the germline V gene (reference sequence). This CDR3 comprises 15 residues. CDR3 amino acids: CASSDSGTGGYTQYF. DNA of the CDR3: TGCGCCAGCAGTGACTCGGGGACCGGGGGCTATACGCAGTATTTT.

This clone has only one observation. V and J are TRBV6-5 and TRBJ2-5, with 8 bases identical to TRBD1. The trim removed 6 bases at V and 3 bases at J, leaving 3 bases unmatched. The germline V gene encodes CDR1 MNHEY and CDR2 SVGAGI. CDR3 length equals 13 residues. The CDR3, as DNA: TGTGCCAGCAGCTCGACAGGGGAAGAGACCCAGTACTTC. It encodes CASSSTGEETQYF.

V usage is TRBV7-2 and J usage is TRBJ2-3; D possibly corresponds to TRBD2 (5 bases). Germline V gives CDR1 SGHTA, CDR2 FQGNSA. V was shortened by 5 bases and J by 4 bases, with 19 bases between the two germline ends. CDR3 size: 16 residues. CDR3 protein: CASSLTGGGFADTQYF. The CDR3 coding sequence is TGTGCCAGCAGCCTCACTGGCGGCGGGTTCGCAGATACGCAGTATTTT.

The chain has TRBV5-1 and TRBJ2-7, with TRBD1 matching over 7 bases. This CDR3 has 16 amino acids. CDR1 is SGHRS, CDR2 YFSETQ, per germline. The ends lost 0 bases at V and 2 bases at J; junction bases unmatched: 8. The chain's CDR3 is CASSLEGAGLTYEQYF. In nucleotides, the CDR3 is TGCGCCAGCAGCTTGGAGGGGGCAGGCCTAACCTACGAGCAGTACTTC.

The chain has TRBV18 and TRBJ1-2; D gene uncertain. This CDR3 region has 13 residues. From germline, CDR1 is KGHSH and CDR2 LQKENI. The V end was cut by 4 bases, the J end by 6 bases, with 12 bases between. The CDR3 reads CASSRQDPDGYTF. The CDR3 DNA reads as TGTGCCAGCTCACGCCAGGATCCAGATGGCTACACCTTC.

The V call is TRBV30, the J call TRBJ2-5, with D unresolved. CDR1 is GTSNPN and CDR2 is SVGIG in the germline V gene (reference sequence). The V gene lost 4 bases and the J gene lost 1 base, with 13 bases spanning the gap. The CDR3 loop spans 14 amino acids. The CDR3, as DNA: TGTGCCTGGAACCTGCCCCGAGGCCAAGAGACCCAGTACTTC. The encoded protein is CAWNLPRGQETQYF.

The J gene is TRBJ2-3, the V gene TRBV24-1, with TRBD2 matching 8 bases. The junction had 6 bases not matched to a gene; V was cut back by 9 bases and J by 5 bases. Germline V gene data show CDR1 as KGHDR and CDR2 as SFDVKD. This CDR3 has 13 amino acids. The CDR3 DNA follows: TGTGCCACCGATAGCGGGGAAATAGATACGCAGTATTTT. Its translation: CATDSGEIDTQYF.

This rearrangement joins TRBV19 to TRBJ2-1, with 7 bases fitting TRBD2. The CDR3 is 21 amino acids. After removal of 3 bases from V and 0 bases from J, the junction contained 20 bases not matched to a gene. Germline V lookup: CDR1 LNHDA, CDR2 SQIVND (reference sequence). CDR3 DNA: TGTGCCAGTAGTATCCCCGACCCATCGACGGGGGGTCTAAGCTCCTACAATGAGCAGTTCTTC. It yields the protein CASSIPDPSTGGLSSYNEQFF.

The chain combines TRBV6-5 with TRBJ1-1; 9 bases are a match to TRBD1. The CDR3 is made up of 15 amino acids. The germline CDR1 and CDR2 sequences are MNHEY and SVGAGI. V was clipped by 2 bases and J by 4 bases; unmatched bases: 5. The CDR3 reads CASSYMTGGGTEAFF. The CDR3 DNA reads as TGTGCCAGCAGTTACATGACAGGGGGAGGCACTGAAGCTTTCTTT.

This chain joins TRBV25-1 and TRBJ2-3; weak D call: TRBD2 (5 bases). The CDR3 runs to 15 residues. V lost 1 base and J lost 0, with 8 bases in between. In germline, CDR1 is MGHDK, CDR2 SYGVNS. This chain's CDR3 is CASSESEASTDTQYF. The CDR3 DNA reads as TGTGCCAGCAGTGAATCGGAGGCTAGCACAGATACGCAGTATTTT.

This clone was seen only a few times. The CDR3 bases are TGTGCCTGGAGTCGGACGTCAACTGAAGCTTTCTTT. Protein: CAWSRTSTEAFF. This chain uses TRBV30 with TRBJ1-1; D gene uncertain. This CDR3 has 12 residues. The V gene's germline CDR1 is GTSNPN and CDR2 SVGIG (reference sequence). V gave up 2 bases and J gave up 5 bases, with 9 bases separating them.

This rearrangement joins TRBV3-1 (or the pseudogene TRBV3-2) to TRBJ2-2; D gene ambiguous. The CDR3 runs to 11 residues. The V end lost 1 base, the J end lost 7 bases, and 1 base lay between the germline ends. CDR1 is LGHDT, CDR2 YNNKEL, per germline (reference sequence). CDR3 nucleotides: TGTGCCAGCAGCCAAGTCGGGGAGCTGTTTTTT. Translation gives CASSQVGELFF.

The V and J genes are TRBV4-2 and TRBJ2-3; D is possibly TRBD2 (6 bases). Trimming stripped 1 base from V and 6 bases from J, with 8 bases between. This CDR3 has 13 amino acids. The V gene's germline CDR1 is LGHNA and CDR2 YNFKEQ. The CDR3 DNA follows: TGTGCCAGCAGCCAAGTAGGAGGGGATACGCAGTATTTT. It translates to CASSQVGGDTQYF.